This T cell receptor beta chain was profiled in a study of blood T cells in healthy people across ages. Findings and caveats of the study: Changes seen in expanded clonotypes were possibly confounded by donor CMV status left unknown.

Healthy Caucasians from Russia aged about 6 to 90 served as donors. Each donor's blood draw was 8.5 to 10 milliliters of peripheral blood. A second PCR, run for about 7 to 12 cycles, used a sample-barcoded 5' primer plus a J-beta primer mix. Via MiXCR, TCRdb re-called the 5' RACE reads, giving one row per CDR3 protein. The repertoire holds about 1.1 million distinct CDR3 sequences, with more than 30% as singletons. For this clonotype: Its matching antigen is unknown.

The sample consisted of blood. This clonotype originated in a man aged 18 to 29 in good health.

In DNA, the CDR3 is TGCGCCAGCTCCTCTACAGAGTACAATGAGCAGTACTTC. Amino acids: CASSSTEYNEQYF. This chain connects TRBV5-1 to TRBJ2-7; D not certain. The CDR3 is 13 amino acids. V lost 7 bases and J 7 bases, leaving 18 bases between the germline ends. Germline CDR1 reads SGHRS; CDR2 reads YFSETQ.